A selection of T cell receptor beta chains follows, all from one sample in a study of blood T cell repertoires in COVID-19. TCRdb keeps only in-frame clones here, not all; method: immunoSEQ multiplex PCR. The sample shows hundreds of thousands of clones, around 87% of them seen only once. Material for sequencing was peripheral blood. The source of these receptors is a man in his 60s who had recovered from COVID-19. Both conserved end residues are part of each CDR3. A D gene is named only where the DNA matches it firmly. Not all rows give a size; the values are once, few, many and, for expanded clones, a class.

TRBV7-9	TRBJ1-3	-	-	CASSTHEGNTIYF	TGTGCCAGCAGCACCCACGAGGGAAACACCATATATTTT
TRBV6-5	TRBJ1-2	few	-	CAGGLGRGYGYTF	TGTGCCGGCGGACTGGGCCGGGGTTATGGCTACACCTTC
TRBV5-4	TRBJ1-2	-	-	CASSLDRGRPPGYTF	TGTGCCAGCAGCTTGGATAGGGGCAGGCCCCCGGGCTACACCTTC
TRBV28	TRBJ2-5	-	TRBD2	CASSLVLAGGETQYF	TGTGCCAGCAGTTTAGTGCTAGCGGGAGGAGAGACCCAGTACTTC
TRBV3-1/TRBV3-2	TRBJ1-3	-	-	CASSPSGVSGNTIYF	TGTGCCAGCAGCCCCTCAGGTGTCTCTGGAAACACCATATATTTT
TRBV10-3	TRBJ1-1	-	-	CAISVENGNTEAFF	TGTGCCATCAGTGTAGAAAATGGGAACACTGAAGCTTTCTTT
TRBV7-2	TRBJ1-3	-	TRBD1	CASSLAGTGANTIYF	TGTGCCAGCAGCTTAGCAGGGACAGGGGCTAACACCATATATTTT
TRBV4-2	TRBJ2-7	-	-	CASSQGEPYEQYF	TGTGCCAGCAGCCAAGGGGAGCCCTACGAGCAGTACTTC
TRBV30	TRBJ1-4	-	TRBD1	CAWSVDRGTNEKLFF	TGTGCCTGGAGTGTGGACAGGGGGACTAATGAAAAACTGTTTTTT
TRBV18	TRBJ1-1	-	-	CASSPPGASDTEAFF	TGTGCCAGCTCACCACCAGGGGCGTCGGACACTGAAGCTTTCTTT
TRBV9	TRBJ2-7	-	TRBD2	CASSAGSSSGISYEQYF	TGTGCCAGCAGCGCCGGGAGTTCTAGCGGGATTTCCTACGAGCAGTACTTC
TRBV30	TRBJ2-5	-	TRBD2	CAWRAGGETQYF	TGTGCCTGGAGAGCGGGGGGAGAGACCCAGTACTTC
TRBV5-6	TRBJ1-2	-	TRBD1	CASSYGTGGIQHTF	TGTGCCAGCAGCTATGGGACAGGGGGCATCCAACACACCTTC
TRBV9	TRBJ2-7	-	-	CASSVAAQGSYEQYF	TGTGCCAGCAGCGTAGCGGCACAGGGATCCTACGAGCAGTACTTC
TRBV18	TRBJ1-5	-	-	CASSPPQGWNQPQHF	TGTGCCAGCTCACCACCCCAGGGGTGGAATCAGCCCCAGCATTTT
TRBV11-2	TRBJ2-5	-	TRBD1	CASSESGQGGEETQYF	TGTGCCAGCAGCGAGAGTGGACAGGGGGGCGAAGAGACCCAGTACTTC
TRBV11-2	TRBJ2-1	-	TRBD1	CASSPGTGIQGEQFF	TGTGCCAGCAGCCCCGGGACAGGCATCCAGGGTGAGCAGTTCTTC
TRBV5-3	TRBJ2-7	once	TRBD2	CARSRAGGFYEQYF	TGTGCCAGAAGTAGAGCGGGAGGGTTTTACGAGCAGTACTTC
TRBV20-1	TRBJ1-1	-	-	CSARDRRGYTEAFF	TGCAGTGCTCGTGACAGAAGGGGGTACACTGAAGCTTTCTTT
TRBV9	TRBJ2-3	-	TRBD2	CASSVRTPATSGRSTDTQYF	TGTGCCAGCAGCGTCAGAACACCTGCTACTAGCGGGAGGTCCACAGATACGCAGTATTTT
TRBV10-1	TRBJ2-1	-	TRBD2	CASSEVGTNPYNEQFF	TGCGCCAGCAGTGAGGTGGGGACTAACCCCTACAATGAGCAGTTCTTC
TRBV27	TRBJ1-5	-	-	CASGQSSNQPQHF	TGTGCCAGTGGACAGTCTAGCAATCAGCCCCAGCATTTT